The T cell receptor beta chain described here comes from a study of identical twins. MiXCR was run by TCRdb on the 5' RACE reads, yielding one entry per CDR3 protein. In the table there are roughly 720,000 distinct CDR3 sequences, about 20% of which are singletons. This CDR3 has 13 residues. CDR1 and CDR2 (germline): SGHRS, YFSETQ. V was pared by 9 bases and J by 0 bases, with 5 bases of the junction left unmatched. A further study also used this sample, focusing on T cells expressing NK-cell markers.

Source material: PBMCs. The genes are TRBV5-1 and TRBJ1-1; TRBD1 matches 7 bases. This receptor was identified in a woman aged 18-29 years in good health. CDR3 DNA sequence: TGCGCCACCTCACAGGGGTTGAACACTGAAGCTTTCTTT. It codes for CATSQGLNTEAFF.